This T cell receptor beta chain comes out of a study of early T cells in non-severe SARS-CoV-2 infection. Background on the study: Sequencing targeted bulk RNA from unsorted whole blood, leaving chains unpaired. The study's findings and limits: The study's VDJdb matching favored anti-spike CD8 responses and missed private and CD4 specificities.

CDR3 size: 15 residues. The ends lost 5 bases at V and 1 base at J; junction bases unmatched: 2. Germline CDR1 and CDR2: LNHDA and SQIVND (reference sequence). This clonotype was observed a handful of times. Its antigen is not known. Individual cDNA molecules were tagged with unique molecular identifiers. TCRdb fed the 5' RACE reads into MiXCR, producing one record per CDR3 protein. The sample contains around 70,000 distinct CDR3 sequences, roughly a sixth of which appear only once. V gene TRBV19 combines with J gene TRBJ2-5, with 12 bases aligning to TRBD2. The receptor comes from an adult who was a healthcare worker with PCR-confirmed SARS-CoV-2 infection or an uninfected control (not recorded which). The material sequenced was whole blood. CDR3 region: CASSVGLAGQETQYF. The CDR3 DNA reads TGTGCCAGTAGTGTGGGACTAGCGGGCCAAGAGACCCAGTACTTC.